This TCR beta chain originates from a study of shared clonotypes between healthy human individuals. CD8 cells regarded as naive lacked CD45RO, were positively chosen for CCR7, and omitted terminally differentiated effector memory CD45RA+ cells. The method was immunoSEQ multiplex PCR; TCRdb's version includes in-frame clones alone and lacks a portion of them. Of roughly 2.1 million clones listed, about 93% are singletons. The V gene lost 1 base and the J gene lost 5 bases, with 17 bases spanning the gap. Germline CDR1 and CDR2: LNHDA and SQIVND (reference sequence). CDR3 length equals 16 residues. The source material was naive CD8+ T cells from PBMCs. This receptor was identified in a man younger than 35 in good health. Some clones in this sample may be carry-over from other donors' samples. The J gene is TRBJ1-2, the V gene TRBV19, with D tentatively TRBD1 (5 bases). CDR3 protein: CASSIASQGLKYGYTF. DNA of the CDR3: TGTGCCAGTAGTATAGCCAGTCAGGGACTCAAGTATGGCTACACCTTC.